This T cell receptor (beta chain) was identified during a study of T cells in Graves' hyperthyroidism and ophthalmopathy. Study background: It was at initial diagnosis, before any treatment, that peripheral blood was collected. Overall study findings and caveats: Ophthalmopathy and stable hyperthyroidism were separated by a 13 V-J model. Most thyroid clonotypes with frequency above 0.001 were detected in blood.

This clonotype was seen repeatedly, ten times or more. Its antigen is undetermined. Germline CDR1 SGHTA, CDR2 FQGNSA. This CDR3 is 15 amino acids long. Unmatched junction bases numbered 12, after V lost 4 bases and J lost 6 bases. Exclusion of patients followed from uncontrolled infection, other autoimmune disease, pregnancy or lactation. Amplification of TCR beta CDR3 regions used RNA as the template. A first-round RT-PCR of the TCR CDR3 used the HTBI primer set. MiXCR was run by TCRdb on the multiplex PCR reads, yielding one entry per CDR3 protein. The sample records around 690,000 distinct CDR3 sequences, roughly 17% being singletons.

Sequences were obtained from blood. The rearrangement uses TRBV7-2 and TRBJ2-7, with TRBD2 matching over 7 bases. The sequence derives from a man between 50 and 59 years old with Graves' hyperthyroidism. DNA for the CDR3: TGTGCCAGCAGCTCGGGGTTCGGGACTACCAGCGAGCAGTACTTC. Translating it yields CASSSGFGTTSEQYF.